The present TCR beta chain was sequenced within a study of metastatic and nonmetastatic thyroid tumors. Study-wide background: Comparative analysis of repertoires was undertaken across blood and tumor or nodule tissue obtained from malignant and benign thyroid patients. Overall study results and limits: For both blood and tumor, malignant thyroid tumors reportedly showed significantly higher TCR beta diversity than benign nodules did.

Germline CDR1 reads SNHLY; CDR2 reads FYNNEI. The CDR3 covers 13 residues. V lost 5 bases and J 2 bases, leaving 9 bases between the germline ends. This clone appeared many times. The antigen is undetermined. No treatment had been given to any patient before thyroid surgery. Per the authors' pipeline: To classify distant metastasis in papillary thyroid cancer, a model was built from CDR3 differences across clinicopathological groups. TCRdb reanalyzed the PCR reads with MiXCR. In this record, the V and J calls reflect TCRdb's handling and not the investigators' own analysis. The table has some 22,000 clones, about 16% seen once.

This sequence originates from a male donor with papillary thyroid cancer or a benign thyroid nodule (not recorded which). Some clones in this sample may be carry-over from other donors' samples. The sample consisted of blood. The gene calls are TRBV2 and TRBJ1-1; D gene unclear. CDR3 sequence: CASSYGVNTEAFF. CDR3 DNA: TGTGCCAGCAGTTACGGGGTAAACACTGAAGCTTTCTTT.